The clone carrying this T cell receptor (beta chain) was counted only a few times. Unmatched junction bases numbered 3, after V lost 1 base and J lost 4 bases. Per the germline V gene, CDR1 is LGHNA and CDR2 is YSLEER. This CDR3 spans 14 amino acids. The record originates from a study of blood T cells in healthy people across ages. Next came a second PCR, run for about 6 to 12 cycles, which used a sample-barcoded 5' primer along with a J-beta primer mix. A template-switch adaptor that had 12 random nucleotides put a tag on each cDNA molecule. TCRdb called the 5' RACE reads again in MiXCR, with one record for every CDR3 protein. Of 1.5 million to 2 million distinct CDR3 sequences listed, around 50% are singletons. Approximately 9.2 milliliters was the volume of peripheral blood drawn from each donor. Total RNA, at least 5 micrograms per sample, was extracted from PBMCs.

This sequence was found in a woman aged 40 to 50 in good health. This sequence joins TRBV4-3 and TRBJ1-2; TRBD1 aligns across 7 bases. The source material was blood. The CDR3 region is CASSQGQGIYGYTF. Written as DNA, the CDR3 is TGCGCCAGCAGCCAAGGACAGGGAATCTATGGCTACACCTTC.